The 27 T cell receptor beta chains in this list originate from one sample, sequenced in a study of regulatory T cells in long-lasting Graves disease. Sequencing libraries for TCR beta were prepared with iRepertoire HTBI primers and Arm-PCR of CDR3 regions. TCRdb analysed the multiplex PCR reads with MiXCR anew, one entry per CDR3 protein. The table records hundreds of thousands of distinct CDR3 sequences, about a sixth of them present only once. The time point is: newly diagnosed GD, antithyroid drugs for less than 3 months. PBMC-derived RNA was used for the TCR library. These same data were also listed under a study on T cells in Graves' hyperthyroidism and ophthalmopathy.

The sample in question was peripheral blood mononuclear cells (PBMCs), obtained at new diagnosis, from a patient treated with antithyroid drugs. These receptor sequences come from a man aged 40-49 years with Graves disease.

This clonotype came up once. CDR3 nucleotides: TGTGCCTGGGAGGACGACAGGGAGTCCCCCTACGAGCAGTACTTC. This codes for CAWEDDRESPYEQYF. V is TRBV30 and J is TRBJ2-7, with 7 bases that match TRBD1. This CDR3 has 15 residues. V shed 5 bases and J 2 bases; nucleotides not matched to a gene: 12. CDR1 and CDR2 (germline): GTSNPN, SVGIG (reference sequence). The full variable domain, completed using reference TRBV30 and TRBJ2-7, is SQTIHQWPATLVQPVGSPLSLECTVEGTSNPNLYWYRQAAGRGLQLLFYSVGIGQISSEVPQNLSASRPQDRQFILSSKKLLLSDSGFYLCAWEDDRESPYEQYFGPGTRLTVT.

This clonotype has a count of ten or more. The rearrangement links TRBV10-3 to TRBJ2-1, with D possibly matching TRBD2 (6 bases). V lost 11 bases to trimming and J lost 8 bases, with 28 bases between them. The CDR3 runs 16 residues. Per the germline V gene, CDR1 is ENHRY and CDR2 is SYGVKD. The CDR3 DNA reads as TGTGCCGTAACAACAACCGCGGGAAAAAGGATTGATGAGCAGTTCTTC. Its translation: CAVTTTAGKRIDEQFF.

This clonotype was observed many times. This sequence joins TRBV7-2 and TRBJ2-5; 9 bases are shared with TRBD2. The trim removed 5 bases at V and 5 bases at J, leaving 12 bases unmatched. Germline V gives CDR1 SGHTA, CDR2 FQGNSA. This CDR3 is 16 amino acids long. The CDR3 sequence is CASSLPDSGGGETQYF. The CDR3 nucleotides read TGTGCCAGCAGCCTTCCGGATAGCGGGGGCGGGGAGACCCAGTACTTC.

V is TRBV9 and J is TRBJ1-1; D is uncertain. CDR3 length: 17 residues. CDR1 and CDR2 from the germline V gene are SGDLS and YYNGEE. The germline V and J ends were trimmed by 4 bases and 1 base, with 20 bases remaining between them. The CDR3 bases are TGTGCCAGCAGCACCTGGACGGAGGAGATGAAGAACACTGAAGCTTTCTTT. Translation: CASSTWTEEMKNTEAFF. The full variable domain, completed using reference TRBV9 and TRBJ1-1, is DSGVTQTPKHLITATGQRVTLRCSPRSGDLSVYWYQQSLDQGLQFLIQYYNGEERAKGNILERFSAQQFPDLHSELNLSSLELGDSALYFCASSTWTEEMKNTEAFFGQGTRLTVV.

Note on this clonotype: A far bigger clonotype differs at one base, so this is likely a read error. The J gene is TRBJ2-3, the V gene TRBV3-1; maybe TRBD1 (5 bases). The better agreement between TRBJ2-7 and the DNA end casts doubt on the J call. CDR3 length: 14 amino acids. The germline gives CDR1 LGHDT, CDR2 YNNKEL (reference sequence). The CDR3 region is CAGSQQQASYEQYF. The CDR3, as DNA: TGTGCCGGCAGCCAACAACAGGCTTCCTACGAGCAGTACTTC.

This clonotype has more than one count but fewer than ten. The chain combines TRBV4-3 with TRBJ2-4; D may be TRBD1 (6 bases). The V end was cut by 0 bases, the J end by 6 bases, with 6 bases between. CDR1 is LGHNA, CDR2 YSLEER, per germline. The CDR3 is 13 amino acids. Written as DNA, the CDR3 is TGCGCCAGCAGCCAAGACAGGGGAAACATTCAGTACTTC. This sequence encodes CASSQDRGNIQYF.

Ten or more counts support this clonotype. CDR3 DNA sequence: TGTGCCAGCAGTTTACGGCCGAATGCCTACGAGCAGTACTTC. Translating gives CASSLRPNAYEQYF. The rearrangement joins TRBV28 to TRBJ2-7, with no clear D. Germline CDR1 MDHEN, CDR2 SYDVKM. The V gene lost 2 bases and the J gene lost 2 bases, with 10 bases spanning the gap. This CDR3 contains 14 residues.

Many counts were recorded for this clonotype. The genes are TRBV6-1 and TRBJ1-1; D is undetermined. Germline V gene lookup returns CDR1 MNHNS and CDR2 SASEGT. The CDR3 runs to 12 residues. V was clipped by 10 bases and J by 11 bases, with 20 bases between them. The CDR3 DNA is TGTGCCATCCCCCTTAACGGACGGCGGGCTTTCTTT. It yields the protein CAIPLNGRRAFF.

This clonotype was recorded many times. The chain combines TRBV20-1 with TRBJ2-7; 8 nucleotides agree with TRBD2. Germline V CDR1 and CDR2: DFQATT, SNEGSKA (reference sequence). J gave up 5 bases and V 3 bases, and 9 bases lay outside the gene matches. CDR3 size: 14 residues. In nucleotides, the CDR3 is TGCAGTGCTAGGGGGGGACTAGTACTCCACGAGCAGTACTTC. Translated: CSARGGLVLHEQYF.

The table lists this clonotype with many counts. This rearrangement joins TRBV10-1 to TRBJ2-3; D gene ambiguous. This CDR3 has 16 residues. V lost 0 bases and J 2 bases, leaving 12 bases between the germline ends. Germline V gene lookup returns CDR1 WNHNN and CDR2 SYGVQD (reference sequence). As DNA, the CDR3 is TGCGCCAGCAGTGAGTCGCCTGCTCCCTCCACAGATACGCAGTATTTT. Translated: CASSESPAPSTDTQYF.

The V call is TRBV20-1, the J call TRBJ2-1, with 9 bases lining up with TRBD2. J gave up 5 bases and V 2 bases, and 4 bases lay outside the gene matches. The germline gives CDR1 DFQATT, CDR2 SNEGSKA (reference sequence). The CDR3 is 14 residues long. CDR3 protein: CSARSGRNHNEQFF. Written as DNA, the CDR3 is TGCAGTGCTAGAAGCGGGAGGAACCACAATGAGCAGTTCTTC.

The chain employs TRBV19 and TRBJ1-4; the D is unclear. Germline CDR1 is LNHDA and CDR2 is SQIVND (reference sequence). Trimming removed 8 bases at V and 0 bases at J, with 16 bases between. The CDR3 sequence is 16 residues long. CDR3 sequence: CASGSRRRATNEKLFF. The CDR3 DNA reads as TGTGCCAGTGGGTCCCGCAGGAGGGCAACTAATGAAAAACTGTTTTTT.

The chain recombines TRBV2 with TRBJ1-4, with D hard to call. The CDR3 totals 13 residues. Looked up from germline, CDR1 is SNHLY and CDR2 is FYNNEI. Trimming cost V 5 bases and J 5 bases, with 9 bases left between them. The CDR3 coding sequence is TGTGCCAGCAGTCTGGGTTTCAATGAAAAACTGTTTTTT. Its protein product is CASSLGFNEKLFF.

This clonotype was recorded at least ten times. The V gene is TRBV5-1, the J gene TRBJ1-5; 9 bases agree with TRBD1. The V gene's germline CDR1 is SGHRS and CDR2 YFSETQ. The CDR3 sequence is 17 residues long. The V gene end was trimmed by 4 bases and the J gene end by 2 bases; junction bases not matched to a gene: 10. CDR3 residues: CASSTGTGISGNQPQHF. CDR3 in DNA: TGCGCCAGCAGCACCGGGACAGGGATTTCAGGCAATCAGCCCCAGCATTTT.

V usage is TRBV18 and J usage is TRBJ1-2; 9 bases match TRBD1. The V segment lost 3 bases and the J segment 0 bases; nucleotides outside the gene matches: 8. CDR3 size: 17 residues. Per the germline V gene, CDR1 is KGHSH and CDR2 is LQKENI. The CDR3, as DNA: TGTGCCAGCTCACCGGAAACAGGGGGCTTAGCTAACTATGGCTACACCTTC. Its translation: CASSPETGGLANYGYTF.

The CDR3 nucleotides are TGCAGTGCTACGCGGGGGTATTCCTACAATGAGCAGTTCTTC. It translates to CSATRGYSYNEQFF. The chain employs TRBV20-1 and TRBJ2-1; TRBD2 matches at 7 bases. Per germline, CDR1 DFQATT and CDR2 SNEGSKA (reference sequence). The CDR3 contains 14 residues. The trim removed 4 bases at V and 1 base at J, leaving 4 bases unmatched.

This chain joins TRBV6-2 or TRBV6-3 and TRBJ2-7; 9 bases map to TRBD1. The CDR3 runs 16 residues. V lost 5 bases and J lost 4; bases outside the gene matches: 12. The germline V gene has CDR1 MNHEY and CDR2 SVGEGT. Written as DNA, the CDR3 is TGTGCCAGCAGTGAAGCGACAGGGGGAACTTGGTACGAGCAGTACTTC. This gives the protein CASSEATGGTWYEQYF.

The V and J genes are TRBV19 and TRBJ2-5, with D perhaps TRBD1 (5 bases). Trimming removed 1 base at V and 5 bases at J, with 20 bases between. Germline V gene sequence: CDR1 LNHDA, CDR2 SQIVND (reference sequence). The CDR3 length is 17 residues. In DNA, the CDR3 is TGTGCCAGTAGTATAGGAACTCTAAGGGGCCCCGCGGAGACCCAGTACTTC. This gives the protein CASSIGTLRGPAETQYF.

There are many counts of this clonotype. V gene TRBV29-1 combines with J gene TRBJ2-5; 8 positions match TRBD2. After removal of 4 bases from V and 5 bases from J, the junction contained 12 bases not matched to a gene. Per germline, CDR1 SQVTM and CDR2 ANQGSEA. The CDR3 covers 15 residues. Here the CDR3 reads CSVGPTSGQRETQYF. The CDR3 DNA reads TGCAGCGTTGGACCTACTAGCGGCCAAAGGGAGACCCAGTACTTC.

The J gene is TRBJ1-5, the V gene TRBV18, with 8 bases that match TRBD1. V shed 3 bases, J shed 1 base, and the junction held 8 bases outside the gene matches. The germline CDR1 and CDR2 sequences are KGHSH and LQKENI. This CDR3 is built from 17 residues. CDR3 loop: CASSPDPGGWSNQPQHF. The CDR3 coding sequence is TGTGCCAGCTCACCGGATCCAGGGGGCTGGAGCAATCAGCCCCAGCATTTT.

This clonotype was seen more than once but under ten times. The DNA for the CDR3 is TGTGCCAGCAGCTCCCCTCGAGTGGGGTACGAGCAGTACTTC. Translating gives CASSSPRVGYEQYF. The chain couples TRBV5-5 to TRBJ2-7; no definite D call. The CDR3 is made up of 14 amino acids. From germline, CDR1 is SGHKS and CDR2 YYEKEE (reference sequence). Between the trimmed V and J ends, which lost 3 bases and 4 bases, there was a span of 14 bases.

At least ten counts were recorded for this clonotype. The chain is built from TRBV12-3 or TRBV12-4 and TRBJ2-7; TRBD1 aligns across 9 bases. The ends lost 2 bases at V and 3 bases at J; junction bases unmatched: 5. The CDR3 loop spans 15 amino acids. In nucleotides, the CDR3 is TGTGCCAGCAGTTTAATGGGACAGGGACGCTACGAGCAGTACTTC. It encodes CASSLMGQGRYEQYF.

In its sample, this clonotype was seen many times. The chain's CDR3 is CASSSSSTDTQYF. The CDR3 region has the DNA TGTGCCAGCTCATCGTCTAGCACAGATACGCAGTATTTT. The gene calls are TRBV18 and TRBJ2-3; no clear D. Trimming left V 5 bases short and J 0 bases short, with 6 bases between. The germline gives CDR1 KGHSH, CDR2 LQKENI. This CDR3 is 13 amino acids long.

This clonotype was seen at least ten times. The chain links TRBV12-3 or TRBV12-4 to TRBJ2-3, with 8 bases that match TRBD1. The closer fit of TRBJ2-5 to the DNA end suggests the J call may be wrong. The CDR3 loop spans 13 amino acids. The CDR3 spells CASSYQGAGTQYF. The CDR3 DNA is TGTGCCAGCAGTTATCAGGGGGCTGGGACCCAGTACTTC.

In this sample, this clonotype turned up many times. The gene calls are TRBV20-1 and TRBJ1-6; 7 nucleotides agree with TRBD1. V gave up 1 base and J gave up 8 bases; unmatched junction bases: 11. Germline CDR1 DFQATT, CDR2 SNEGSKA (reference sequence). The CDR3 contains 16 residues. CDR3: CSARGRGGMLDSPLHF. The DNA for the CDR3 is TGCAGTGCTAGAGGTCGAGGGGGCATGTTGGATTCACCCCTCCACTTT.

This clonotype was counted a few times. V usage is TRBV10-3 and J usage is TRBJ1-4; 9 bases are a match to TRBD1. V dropped 4 bases and J dropped 7; count of bases not matched to a gene: 4. This CDR3 region has 14 residues. Germline-derived CDR1 and CDR2 are ENHRY and SYGVKD. CDR3 amino acids: CAISGGTGTEKLFF. In DNA form, the CDR3 reads TGTGCCATCAGTGGCGGGACAGGGACTGAAAAACTGTTTTTT.

The chain uses TRBV7-3 and TRBJ2-1, with 13 bases aligning to TRBD2. CDR1 SGHTA and CDR2 FQGTGA come from the germline V gene. J gave up 7 bases and V 2 bases, and 8 bases lay outside the gene matches. This CDR3 comprises 17 residues. In DNA form, the CDR3 reads TGTGCCAGCAGCTTATTGGGTGGGGGACTAGCGGGGAATGAGCAGTTCTTC. It encodes CASSLLGGGLAGNEQFF.